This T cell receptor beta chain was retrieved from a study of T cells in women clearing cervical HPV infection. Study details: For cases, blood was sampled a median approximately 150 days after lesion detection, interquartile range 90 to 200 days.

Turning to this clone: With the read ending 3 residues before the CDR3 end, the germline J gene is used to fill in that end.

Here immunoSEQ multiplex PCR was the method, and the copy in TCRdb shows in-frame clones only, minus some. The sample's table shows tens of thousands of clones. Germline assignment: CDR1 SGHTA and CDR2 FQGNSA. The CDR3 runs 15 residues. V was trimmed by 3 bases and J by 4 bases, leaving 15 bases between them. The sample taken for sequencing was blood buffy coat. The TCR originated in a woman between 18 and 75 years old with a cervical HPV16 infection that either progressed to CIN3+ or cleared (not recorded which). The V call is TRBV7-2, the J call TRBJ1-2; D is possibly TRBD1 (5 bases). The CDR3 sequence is CASSFKGPDTYGYTF. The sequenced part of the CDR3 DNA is TGTGCCAGCAGCTTCAAGGGGCCGGACACCTATGGC.